Following are 15 T cell receptor beta chains from one sample sequenced in a study of identical twins. TCRdb re-analysed the 5' RACE reads in MiXCR, keeping a single row per CDR3 protein. Among around 670,000 distinct CDR3 sequences listed, around 6% were seen once. The material sequenced was naive T cells sorted from blood. The receptors come from a man aged 18 to 30 in good health.

This clonotype was counted between two and nine times. The V and J genes are TRBV10-3 and TRBJ2-5, with TRBD2 matching over 9 bases. Germline CDR1 and CDR2: ENHRY and SYGVKD. The CDR3 length is 13 residues. The V and J ends lost 6 bases and 5 bases, in that order; junction bases with no gene match: 4. The CDR3 protein is CAIRVAGAETQYF. In nucleotides, the CDR3 is TGTGCCATCAGGGTAGCGGGGGCGGAGACCCAGTACTTC.

This chain joins TRBV12-3 or TRBV12-4 and TRBJ2-2; TRBD2 might be the D (7 bases). The CDR3 has 20 amino acids. V lost 6 bases and J lost 2, with 28 bases in between. CDR3 bases: TGTGCCAGCAGGAAGGGACAACCGGGAGGTCGGGGTTCAAACACCGGGGAGCTGTTTTTT. Translation gives CASRKGQPGGRGSNTGELFF.

This clonotype has more than one count but fewer than ten. The V call is TRBV20-1, the J call TRBJ2-7; the D gene is possibly TRBD2 (6 bases). CDR1 and CDR2 from the germline V gene are DFQATT and SNEGSKA (reference sequence). Deletions cut 1 base from V and 0 bases from J, with 19 bases between. This CDR3 spans 17 amino acids. The CDR3 coding sequence is TGCAGTGCTAGAGCCCACCCGCGCGGGGACCGCTCCTACGAGCAGTACTTC. It codes for CSARAHPRGDRSYEQYF.

The V and J genes are TRBV20-1 and TRBJ2-3, with 10 bases identical to TRBD2. The CDR3 is made up of 13 amino acids. Germline assignment: CDR1 DFQATT and CDR2 SNEGSKA (reference sequence). Unmatched junction bases numbered 5, after V lost 6 bases and J lost 5 bases. The CDR3 spells CSAWTSGKDTQYF. CDR3 DNA sequence: TGCAGTGCATGGACTAGCGGTAAAGATACGCAGTATTTT.

This chain links TRBV4-3 with TRBJ2-5; D remains unclear. The germline V gene encodes CDR1 LGHNA and CDR2 YSLEER. Trimming left V 1 base short and J 2 bases short, with 11 bases between. The CDR3 loop spans 15 amino acids. CDR3 region: CASSQGLDGQETQYF. The CDR3 coding sequence is TGCGCCAGCAGCCAAGGATTGGACGGACAAGAGACCCAGTACTTC.

This clonotype was observed many times. V gene TRBV4-2 combines with J gene TRBJ2-5; 9 positions match TRBD2. Germline V gene data show CDR1 as LGHNA and CDR2 as YNFKEQ. CDR3 length: 15 amino acids. V shed 3 bases, J shed 2 bases, and the junction held 4 bases outside the gene matches. CDR3 amino acids: CASSQSTSGQETQYF. The CDR3 DNA sequence: TGTGCCAGCAGCCAGAGTACTAGCGGGCAAGAGACCCAGTACTTC.

This clonotype was found a few times. This CDR3 is CASSHTAPGNEQFF. CDR3 DNA: TGTGCCAGCAGTCACACCGCCCCAGGGAATGAGCAGTTCTTC. The chain employs TRBV12-3 or TRBV12-4 and TRBJ2-1; tentative D call: TRBD1 (5 bases). The CDR3 consists of 14 residues. Trimming stripped 5 bases from V and 7 bases from J, with 15 bases between.

This chain links TRBV7-3 with TRBJ2-1, with D possibly TRBD1 on 5 matching bases. The CDR3 totals 16 residues. V lost 4 bases and J lost 6, with 19 bases in between. The germline V gene has CDR1 SGHTA and CDR2 FQGTGA. The CDR3 nucleotides read TGTGCCAGCAGCTCCCGCAATGGGGCTATCGGCAATGAGCAGTTCTTC. Translating gives CASSSRNGAIGNEQFF.

This clonotype was seen a few times. V is TRBV6-1 and J is TRBJ2-1; 7 bases are shared with TRBD2. J gave up 2 bases and V 5 bases, and 3 bases lay outside the gene matches. Germline V gene data show CDR1 as MNHNS and CDR2 as SASEGT. The length of the CDR3 is 14 residues. The CDR3 region is CASSKLAAYNEQFF. For the CDR3, the DNA is TGTGCCAGCAGTAAGCTAGCGGCCTACAATGAGCAGTTCTTC.

The table lists this clonotype with many counts. This chain uses TRBV2 with TRBJ2-5; D unresolved. The V gene lost 7 bases and the J gene lost 5 bases, with 11 bases spanning the gap. The germline CDR1 and CDR2 sequences are SNHLY and FYNNEI. The CDR3 totals 12 residues. In DNA form, the CDR3 reads TGTGCCAGCAAGGCGGAACGCGAGACCCAGTACTTC. This codes for CASKAERETQYF.

This clonotype was picked up a small number of times. V gene TRBV12-3 or TRBV12-4 combines with J gene TRBJ2-7; no reliable D call. Trimming pared 3 bases from V and 0 bases from J, leaving 9 bases between. The CDR3 has 14 residues. In DNA, the CDR3 is TGTGCCAGCAGTTTTGGGTTTAGCTCCTACGAGCAGTACTTC. Translation: CASSFGFSSYEQYF.

This clonotype was recorded a few times. Written as DNA, the CDR3 is TGCGCCAGCAGCCAAGATCCGAGTGGGGGCGCCCAACTGTTTTTT. Its translation is CASSQDPSGGAQLFF. The chain couples TRBV4-1 to TRBJ1-4, with a possible D match to TRBD1 (6 bases). V lost 0 bases and J 12 bases, leaving 17 bases between the germline ends. In germline, CDR1 is MGHRA, CDR2 YSYEKL. This CDR3 has 15 amino acids.

The sample holds a few counts of this clonotype. The rearrangement links TRBV15 to TRBJ2-5, with TRBD2 matching over 14 bases. CDR1 and CDR2 from the germline V gene are LNHNV and YYDKDF (reference sequence). V dropped 3 bases and J dropped 4; count of bases not matched to a gene: 7. This CDR3 spans 17 amino acids. CDR3 sequence: CATSSGTSGSARETQYF. Written as DNA, the CDR3 is TGTGCCACCAGCAGTGGGACTAGCGGGAGTGCGAGAGAGACCCAGTACTTC.

This clonotype was detected a few times. The chain couples TRBV6-2 or TRBV6-3 to TRBJ2-3; TRBD2 matches at 9 bases. There are 17 residues in the CDR3. V shed 2 bases and J 7 bases; nucleotides not matched to a gene: 13. From germline, CDR1 is MNHEY and CDR2 SVGEGT. The CDR3 sequence is CASSYGTSSISGHTQYF. CDR3 nucleotides: TGTGCCAGCAGTTACGGGACTAGCTCCATAAGTGGACATACGCAGTATTTT.

This clonotype appeared many times. The chain combines TRBV6-5 with TRBJ2-1, with TRBD1 matching 9 bases. CDR3 length: 16 residues. Looked up from germline, CDR1 is MNHEY and CDR2 is SVGAGI. V dropped 0 bases and J dropped 9; count of bases not matched to a gene: 9. The CDR3 DNA reads TGTGCCAGCAGTTACTCTTCCGGGACAGGGTACGGTGAGCAGTTCTTC. Its protein product is CASSYSSGTGYGEQFF.